These T cell receptor beta chains were read from a single sample in a study of OX40 agonist ivuxolimab in advanced cancers. The protocol was immunoSEQ multiplex PCR, while the TCRdb copy is restricted to in-frame clones and leaves out a portion. The sample includes tens of thousands of clones, roughly 85% of them seen just once. This specimen was CD4+ or CD8+ T cells sorted from blood, taken in a trial of the OX40 agonist ivuxolimab. The receptors originated from an adult with an advanced solid tumor such as melanoma, head and neck, liver or kidney cancer. Each CDR3 is given with its conserved first and last residue. Fields, in order: J gene, D gene, clone size, V gene, CDR3 DNA, CDR3 protein. D genes are given only for firm matches. The size of a clone is reported for some rows only, either as once, few or many, or as a class for expanded clones.

J gene: TRBJ2-3; D gene: TRBD2; clone size: .; V gene: TRBV7-8; CDR3 DNA: TGTGCCAGCAGCTCATTTAGCGGGGGGGCGATTACGCAGTATTTT; CDR3 protein: CASSSFSGGAITQYF
J gene: TRBJ1-1; D gene: .; clone size: .; V gene: TRBV7-2; CDR3 DNA: TGTGCCAGCAGCTTCTCGACAGTCACTGAAGCTTTCTTT; CDR3 protein: CASSFSTVTEAFF
J gene: TRBJ2-5; D gene: TRBD1; clone size: .; V gene: TRBV4-2; CDR3 DNA: TGTGCCAGCAGCCAAGTCTATAATTCGGACAGGGTTTGGGAGACCCAGTACTTC; CDR3 protein: CASSQVYNSDRVWETQYF
J gene: TRBJ2-5; D gene: .; clone size: few; V gene: TRBV2; CDR3 DNA: TGTGCCAGCAGTGTAAACCAGGGTGAGACCCAGTACTTC; CDR3 protein: CASSVNQGETQYF
J gene: TRBJ1-2; D gene: .; clone size: .; V gene: TRBV5-1; CDR3 DNA: TGCGCCAGCAGCTTGACCCAGGGATCGGGCACCTTC; CDR3 protein: CASSLTQGSGTF
J gene: TRBJ2-2; D gene: TRBD1; clone size: once; V gene: TRBV4-2; CDR3 DNA: TGTGCCAGCAGCCTACAGGGGGCTCTTAACACCGGGGAGCTGTTTTTT; CDR3 protein: CASSLQGALNTGELFF
J gene: TRBJ1-2; D gene: .; clone size: .; V gene: TRBV7-3; CDR3 DNA: TGTGCCAGCAGCCCCGCGGGGGGCGCCAACTATGGCTACACCTTC; CDR3 protein: CASSPAGGANYGYTF
J gene: TRBJ2-3; D gene: TRBD2; clone size: .; V gene: TRBV5-4; CDR3 DNA: TGTGCCAGCCGCGGACTAGCTCCAGATACGCAGTATTTT; CDR3 protein: CASRGLAPDTQYF
J gene: TRBJ2-1; D gene: .; clone size: .; V gene: TRBV4-3; CDR3 DNA: TGCGCCAGCAGCCAAGACTCCTCGGGTTACTACAATGAGCAGTTCTTC; CDR3 protein: CASSQDSSGYYNEQFF
J gene: TRBJ1-4; D gene: .; clone size: .; V gene: TRBV6-6; CDR3 DNA: TGTGCCAGCACTAGGGGGTCCAATGAAAAACTGTTTTTT; CDR3 protein: CASTRGSNEKLFF
J gene: TRBJ1-2; D gene: .; clone size: .; V gene: TRBV30; CDR3 DNA: TGTGCCTGGAGTGTAGGAGGTTTACACTATGGCTACACCTTC; CDR3 protein: CAWSVGGLHYGYTF
J gene: TRBJ1-6; D gene: .; clone size: .; V gene: TRBV21-1; CDR3 DNA: TGTGCCAGCAGCAATGGGTGTTCTGGGCAGGGGTTCATCTCACCCCTCCACTTT; CDR3 protein: CASSNGCSGQGFISPLHF
J gene: TRBJ1-3; D gene: TRBD1; clone size: once; V gene: TRBV7-2; CDR3 DNA: TGTGCCAGCAGCTTAGGCGGGACAGGGGCAGGAAACACCATATATTTT; CDR3 protein: CASSLGGTGAGNTIYF
J gene: TRBJ2-1; D gene: TRBD2; clone size: .; V gene: TRBV7-2; CDR3 DNA: TGTGCCAGCAGCTTTGCGGGGGGGCGGAATGAGCAGTTCTTC; CDR3 protein: CASSFAGGRNEQFF
J gene: TRBJ2-2; D gene: .; clone size: .; V gene: TRBV30; CDR3 DNA: TGTGCCTCCCACCTCGACACCGGGGAGCTGTTTTTT; CDR3 protein: CASHLDTGELFF
J gene: TRBJ1-5; D gene: .; clone size: .; V gene: TRBV19; CDR3 DNA: TGTGCCAGTAGTAAATGGGCAGGGGAATATCAGCCCCAGCATTTT; CDR3 protein: CASSKWAGEYQPQHF
J gene: TRBJ2-7; D gene: TRBD1; clone size: .; V gene: TRBV29-1; CDR3 DNA: TGCAGCGTCCTGACAGGGTCCGAGCAGTACTTC; CDR3 protein: CSVLTGSEQYF
J gene: TRBJ1-2; D gene: .; clone size: few; V gene: TRBV19; CDR3 DNA: TGTGCCAGTAGTATAGGGGGCTTGGACGGCTACACCTTC; CDR3 protein: CASSIGGLDGYTF
J gene: TRBJ1-5; D gene: .; clone size: .; V gene: TRBV2; CDR3 DNA: TGTGCCAGCAGTGAAGAAGGGGGTGGCAATCAGCCCCAGCATTTT; CDR3 protein: CASSEEGGGNQPQHF
J gene: TRBJ2-1; D gene: .; clone size: .; V gene: TRBV28; CDR3 DNA: TGTGCCAGCAGTTTAGCGGGGAGCTCCTACAATGAGCAGTTCTTC; CDR3 protein: CASSLAGSSYNEQFF
J gene: TRBJ1-1; D gene: .; clone size: once; V gene: TRBV29-1; CDR3 DNA: TGCAGCGTTGAGAGGAAACTGAGGAACACTGAAGCTTTCTTT; CDR3 protein: CSVERKLRNTEAFF
J gene: TRBJ2-3; D gene: TRBD2; clone size: .; V gene: TRBV7-2; CDR3 DNA: TGTGCCAGCAGCTTAACTAGCGGGGGAACAGATACGCAGTATTTT; CDR3 protein: CASSLTSGGTDTQYF
J gene: TRBJ2-2; D gene: .; clone size: .; V gene: TRBV10-3; CDR3 DNA: TGTGCCATCTCCGATCGGTCGGGCACCGGGGAGCTGCTTTTT; CDR3 protein: CAISDRSGTGELLF
J gene: TRBJ2-1; D gene: .; clone size: once; V gene: TRBV5-4; CDR3 DNA: TGTGCCAGCAGCCCCGGGGGATCTAGCTCCTACAATGAGCAGTTCTTC; CDR3 protein: CASSPGGSSSYNEQFF
J gene: TRBJ2-3; D gene: .; clone size: .; V gene: TRBV9; CDR3 DNA: TGTGCCAGCAGCGTAGATTGGACGGGTACGCAGTATTTT; CDR3 protein: CASSVDWTGTQYF
J gene: TRBJ1-5; D gene: .; clone size: few; V gene: TRBV6-1; CDR3 DNA: TGTGCCGCGGAGGGCGGAGCCGGGCCCCAGCATTTT; CDR3 protein: CAAEGGAGPQHF
J gene: TRBJ2-7; D gene: .; clone size: .; V gene: TRBV18; CDR3 DNA: TGTGCCAGCTCAAAGACGACAGGAGTGAATCGGAACGAGCAGTACTTC; CDR3 protein: CASSKTTGVNRNEQYF
J gene: TRBJ2-5; D gene: .; clone size: once; V gene: TRBV28; CDR3 DNA: TGTGCCAGCTCAGGGGGGGGCTCCCCCGAGACCCAGTACTTC; CDR3 protein: CASSGGGSPETQYF
J gene: TRBJ2-1; D gene: .; clone size: .; V gene: TRBV30; CDR3 DNA: TGTGCCTGGAGTTTCGGCGGGAACAATGAGCAGTTCTTC; CDR3 protein: CAWSFGGNNEQFF
J gene: TRBJ1-2; D gene: .; clone size: few; V gene: TRBV19; CDR3 DNA: TGTGCCAGTATTCGAGAAGGGACTAACTATGGCTACACCTTC; CDR3 protein: CASIREGTNYGYTF
J gene: TRBJ1-2; D gene: TRBD1; clone size: few; V gene: TRBV2; CDR3 DNA: TGTGCCAGCACCTCGTACGGGACAGGGGTTGGTGGCTACACCTTC; CDR3 protein: CASTSYGTGVGGYTF
J gene: TRBJ2-5; D gene: .; clone size: once; V gene: TRBV6-6; CDR3 DNA: TGTGCCAGCAGCGGGGGGCGGGTCCAAGAGACCCAGTACTTC; CDR3 protein: CASSGGRVQETQYF
J gene: TRBJ2-7; D gene: .; clone size: .; V gene: TRBV5-5; CDR3 DNA: TGTGCCAGCAGCCCGGAGTACGAGCAGTACTTC; CDR3 protein: CASSPEYEQYF
J gene: TRBJ1-2; D gene: .; clone size: .; V gene: TRBV7-8; CDR3 DNA: TGTGCCAGCAGCTCTGCCGAGGGGGTTTACTATGGCTACACCTTC; CDR3 protein: CASSSAEGVYYGYTF
J gene: TRBJ2-7; D gene: TRBD1; clone size: .; V gene: TRBV11-2; CDR3 DNA: TGTGCCAGCAGCTTAGCCGGGACAGAACCCTACGAGCAGTACTTC; CDR3 protein: CASSLAGTEPYEQYF
J gene: TRBJ1-1; D gene: .; clone size: .; V gene: TRBV11-2; CDR3 DNA: TGTGCCAGCAGCTTTGCGGGATCAGGGTGGGGAAGCACTGAAGCTTTCTTT; CDR3 protein: CASSFAGSGWGSTEAFF